This is a list of T cell receptor beta chains from one sample in a study of CD8 T cells in Susac syndrome. Using its own MiXCR run on the immunoSEQ multiplex PCR reads, TCRdb lists one record per CDR3 protein. Here the sample spans around 180,000 distinct CDR3 sequences, approximately 95% being singletons. Sample: CD4+ T cells from PBMCs. These receptors originate from a human donor with multiple sclerosis. Each CDR3 is given with its conserved first and last residue. The D gene is left open where the match is weak.

j_call,v_call,d_call,cdr3_length,cdr3_aa
TRBJ1-1,TRBV30,-,12,CAWSRGYTEAFF
TRBJ2-5,TRBV20-1,-,11,CSPDKQETQYF
TRBJ1-2,TRBV7-9,-,17,CASTNPRPGSGNYGYTF
TRBJ1-1,TRBV12-3/TRBV12-4,-,13,CASHLSSNTEAFF
TRBJ1-2,TRBV3-1,-,13,CASSQDRGRSYTF
TRBJ2-6,TRBV18,TRBD1,20,CASSRRGTGLHSSGANVLTF
TRBJ2-1,TRBV20-1,TRBD1,14,CSARDWDRENEQFF
TRBJ2-5,TRBV20-1,-,13,CSARASREETQYF
TRBJ2-1,TRBV5-1,-,14,CASLNGEPDNEQFF
TRBJ1-6,TRBV7-2,-,11,CASSLQGTLHF
TRBJ2-1,TRBV4-1,-,12,CASSQDLREQFF
TRBJ2-1,TRBV30,-,18,CAWSVIRAAYGSYNEQFF
TRBJ2-2,TRBV9,-,14,CASSVGGHTGELFF
TRBJ2-7,TRBV29-1,-,13,CSVEDRENHEQYF
TRBJ2-3,TRBV7-9,-,17,CASGHLSGNRNTDTQYF
TRBJ1-1,TRBV29-1,-,13,CSVSAGTNTEAFF
TRBJ1-6,TRBV7-9,-,15,CASSSEPSINSPLHF
TRBJ1-6,TRBV28,TRBD1,13,CASSLPTTGPLHF
TRBJ2-1,TRBV5-4,-,16,CASSLSQGNTYNEQFF
TRBJ1-3,TRBV5-6,-,12,CASNRGGNTIYF
TRBJ1-1,TRBV29-1,TRBD1,15,CSASGQGYSRTEAFF
TRBJ2-4,TRBV19,-,15,CASSIAELAKNIQYF
TRBJ2-7,TRBV13,-,13,CASSSILPYEQYF
TRBJ2-5,TRBV14,-,16,CASSPQGGAHQETQYF
TRBJ2-7,TRBV7-9,-,14,CASSPPAVSYEQYF
TRBJ1-6,TRBV28,-,12,CASSLRHSPLHF
TRBJ1-6,TRBV7-3,-,17,CASSPRQASSYNSPLHF
TRBJ1-2,TRBV4-3,-,14,CASSQVPPTDGYTF
TRBJ2-1,TRBV30,TRBD2,16,CAWSYGTSGGVDEQFF
TRBJ2-5,TRBV28,TRBD1,13,CASSSIPRDREYF
TRBJ1-1,TRBV5-1,TRBD1,17,CASSYRQGTGFVREAFF
TRBJ1-2,TRBV4-1,-,15,CASSQVWTSDYGYTF
TRBJ2-3,TRBV5-6,-,16,CASSSRGGLAADTQYF
TRBJ2-1,TRBV5-1,-,15,CASSLVPLRDNEQFF
TRBJ2-6,TRBV29-1,TRBD1,15,CSAGTVSSGANVLTF
TRBJ2-7,TRBV28,-,13,CASSLWSYYEQYF
TRBJ2-5,TRBV7-9,-,11,CASSPMETQYF
TRBJ2-3,TRBV7-9,TRBD2,18,CASSSPGLAGGSTDTQYF